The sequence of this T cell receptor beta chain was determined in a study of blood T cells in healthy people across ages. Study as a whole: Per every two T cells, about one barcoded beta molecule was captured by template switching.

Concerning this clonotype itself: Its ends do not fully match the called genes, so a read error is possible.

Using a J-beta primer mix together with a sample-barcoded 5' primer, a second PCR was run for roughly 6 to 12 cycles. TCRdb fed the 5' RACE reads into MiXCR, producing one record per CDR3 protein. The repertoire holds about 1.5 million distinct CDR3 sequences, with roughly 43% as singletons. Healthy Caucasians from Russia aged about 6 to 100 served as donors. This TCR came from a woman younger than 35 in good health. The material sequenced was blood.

As DNA, the CDR3 is TGTGCCAGCAGCTTGACAGCCCCATCTAGCTCCTATGAGCAGTACTTC. It is translated as CASSLTAPSSSYEQYF. The gene calls are TRBV5-5 and TRBJ2-1, with D tentatively TRBD2 (5 bases). The end of the DNA is better explained by TRBJ2-7, so the J call may be wrong. The CDR3 runs to 16 residues. The germline V gene encodes CDR1 SGHKS and CDR2 YYEKEE (reference sequence).